This T cell receptor beta chain appears in the sequencing data of a study of a mutant IDH1 vaccine in newly diagnosed glioma. Study summary: Patients began vaccination 4-6 weeks after radiotherapy alone, or with temozolomide cycles. Patients previously underwent radiotherapy, temozolomide, or both, and most underwent both.

The time point: week 35, safety follow-up. Every single dose of the vaccine, 300 ug of mutant IDH1 20-mer peptide, came with topical imiquimod. Profiled with immunoSEQ multiplex PCR; TCRdb holds only in-frame clones, not every one. This sample has around 69,000 clones, with around 87% found just once. The CDR3 is made up of 14 amino acids. Germline loops: CDR1 MNHNY, CDR2 SVGAGI (reference sequence). V shed 0 bases and J shed 1 base, with 6 bases lying between them. With respect to this clone: Its antigen is not identified.

V usage is TRBV6-6 and J usage is TRBJ1-2; no clear D. The sample consisted of PBMCs, taken from a glioma patient whose treatment included an IDH1 peptide vaccine. This TCR was recovered from a man aged 25-45 years with glioma. The CDR3 DNA reads as TGTGCCAGCAGTTACTCCGGGATTAACTATGGCTACACCTTC. Translated, it gives CASSYSGINYGYTF.